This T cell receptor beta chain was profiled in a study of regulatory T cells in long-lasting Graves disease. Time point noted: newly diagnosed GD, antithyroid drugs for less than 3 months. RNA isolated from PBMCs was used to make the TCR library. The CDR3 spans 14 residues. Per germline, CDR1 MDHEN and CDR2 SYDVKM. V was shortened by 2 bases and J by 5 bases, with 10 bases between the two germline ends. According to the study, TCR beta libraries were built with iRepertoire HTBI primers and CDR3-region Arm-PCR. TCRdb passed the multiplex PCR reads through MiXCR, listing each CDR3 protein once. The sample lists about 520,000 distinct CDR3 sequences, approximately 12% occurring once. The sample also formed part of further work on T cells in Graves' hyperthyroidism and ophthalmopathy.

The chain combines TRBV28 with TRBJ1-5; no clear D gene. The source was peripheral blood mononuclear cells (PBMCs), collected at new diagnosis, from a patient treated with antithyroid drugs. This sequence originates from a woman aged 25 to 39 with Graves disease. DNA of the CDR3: TGTGCCAGCAGTTTACCGGGAGAATATCAGCCCCAGCATTTT. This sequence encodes CASSLPGEYQPQHF. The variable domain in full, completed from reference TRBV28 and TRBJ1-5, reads DVKVTQSSRYLVKRTGEKVFLECVQDMDHENMFWYRQDPGLGLRLIYFSYDVKMKEKGDIPEGYSVSREKKERFSLILESASTNQTSMYLCASSLPGEYQPQHFGDGTRLSIL.